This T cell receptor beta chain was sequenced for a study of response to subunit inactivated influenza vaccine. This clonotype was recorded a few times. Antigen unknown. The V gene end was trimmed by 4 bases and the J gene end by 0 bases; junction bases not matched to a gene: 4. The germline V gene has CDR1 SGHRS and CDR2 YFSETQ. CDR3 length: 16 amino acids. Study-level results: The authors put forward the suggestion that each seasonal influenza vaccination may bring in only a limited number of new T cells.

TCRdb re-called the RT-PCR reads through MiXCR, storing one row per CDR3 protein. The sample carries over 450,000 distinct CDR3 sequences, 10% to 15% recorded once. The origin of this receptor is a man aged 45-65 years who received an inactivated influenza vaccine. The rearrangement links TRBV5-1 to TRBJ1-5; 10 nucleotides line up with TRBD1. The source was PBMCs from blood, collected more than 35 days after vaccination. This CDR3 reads CASSQGTGDSNQPQHF. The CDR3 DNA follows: TGCGCCAGCAGCCAAGGGACAGGGGATAGCAATCAGCCCCAGCATTTT. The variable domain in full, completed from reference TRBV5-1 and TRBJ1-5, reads KAGVTQTPRYLIKTRGQQVTLSCSPISGHRSVSWYQQTPGQGLQFLFEYFSETQRNKGNFPGRFSGRQFSNSRSEMNVSTLELGDSALYLCASSQGTGDSNQPQHFGDGTRLSIL.